The next 18 T cell receptor beta chains were all read from a single sample in a study of blood T cell repertoires in COVID-19. Generated by immunoSEQ multiplex PCR, the TCRdb table keeps only in-frame clones and is missing some. The sample holds 140,000 or so clones, about 83% seen once. The sequenced sample was peripheral blood. The receptors shown here come from a man aged 30-40 years with COVID-19, enrolled during active disease.

The V gene is TRBV6-1, the J gene TRBJ1-1, with D maybe TRBD1 (5 bases). CDR1 and CDR2 from the germline V gene are MNHNS and SASEGT. V was clipped by 0 bases and J by 0 bases, with 11 bases between them. The CDR3 loop spans 16 amino acids. The CDR3 sequence: CASSEAGRNMNTEAFF. The CDR3 DNA reads TGTGCCAGCAGTGAAGCGGGGCGAAACATGAACACTGAAGCTTTCTTT.

The V call is TRBV11-2, the J call TRBJ2-7, with a weak D call TRBD1 (6 bases). This CDR3 contains 13 residues. Looked up from germline, CDR1 is SGHAT and CDR2 is FQNNGV. Trimming shortened V by 5 bases and J by 6 bases, and 14 bases separated the two germline ends. DNA of the CDR3: TGTGCCAGCAGCGCCGGACAGAGCGGCGAGCAGTACTTC. The encoded protein is CASSAGQSGEQYF. Full variable domain (missing parts from reference TRBV11-2 and TRBJ2-7): EAGVAQSPRYKIIEKRQSVAFWCNPISGHATLYWYQQILGQGPKLLIQFQNNGVVDDSQLPKDRFSAERLKGVDSTLKIQPAKLEDSAVYLCASSAGQSGEQYFGPGTRLTVT.

The chain has TRBV7-2 and TRBJ2-3; D possibly corresponds to TRBD1 (5 bases). The CDR3 has 14 residues. Germline CDR1 reads SGHTA; CDR2 reads FQGNSA. V was shortened by 3 bases and J by 2 bases, with 9 bases between the two germline ends. CDR3 residues: CASSLWGPTDTQYF. The CDR3 DNA is TGTGCCAGCAGCTTGTGGGGCCCCACAGATACGCAGTATTTT.

The chain combines TRBV5-1 with TRBJ2-3; the match to TRBD1 covers 9 bases. The V gene end was trimmed by 3 bases and the J gene end by 3 bases; junction bases not matched to a gene: 8. From germline, CDR1 is SGHRS and CDR2 YFSETQ. The CDR3 length is 16 residues. CDR3 sequence (DNA): TGCGCCAGCAGCTGGAGCACAGGGGGCTTTACAGATACGCAGTATTTT. Amino acid sequence: CASSWSTGGFTDTQYF.

The chain recombines TRBV2 with TRBJ2-7; 11 nucleotides align to TRBD2. V lost 3 bases to trimming and J lost 7 bases; unmatched junction nucleotides: 5. The CDR3 has 14 amino acids. Germline lookup yields CDR1 SNHLY and CDR2 FYNNEI. CDR3 in DNA: TGTGCCAGCAGTGAGGTAGCGGGAGGGCGGGAGCAGTACTTC. It specifies CASSEVAGGREQYF.

J is TRBJ1-5 and V is TRBV10-2, with unresolved D. V was clipped by 9 bases and J by 3 bases, with 18 bases between them. The CDR3 spans 15 residues. CDR1 is WSHSY and CDR2 is SAAADI in the germline V gene. The CDR3 loop reads CARSKRGVDNQPQHF. The CDR3 nucleotides read TGCGCCAGATCGAAGCGGGGAGTCGACAATCAGCCCCAGCATTTT.

This rearrangement joins TRBV7-8 to TRBJ2-5; possibly TRBD2 for D (6 bases). The CDR3 covers 15 residues. V was trimmed by 4 bases and J by 4 bases, leaving 16 bases between them. CDR1 and CDR2 from the germline V gene are SGHVS and FQNEAQ. The CDR3 region is CASSSPGGRAETQYF. The CDR3 DNA reads as TGTGCCAGCAGCTCCCCCGGAGGGCGAGCAGAGACCCAGTACTTC.

The chain joins TRBV19 to TRBJ2-1, with D perhaps TRBD2 (6 bases). Trimming stripped 4 bases from V and 5 bases from J, with 21 bases between. Germline lookup yields CDR1 LNHDA and CDR2 SQIVND (reference sequence). The CDR3 runs to 17 residues. The CDR3 DNA follows: TGTGCCAGTAGTAATTCAGGTGCGGGACTCATAAACAATGAGCAGTTCTTC. Encoded protein: CASSNSGAGLINNEQFF.

V and J are TRBV6-5 and TRBJ2-7; D gene unclear. V lost 0 bases and J lost 5, with 11 bases in between. From germline, CDR1 is MNHEY and CDR2 SVGAGI. The CDR3 has 14 residues. As DNA, the CDR3 is TGTGCCAGCAGTTACTCGCCCGGGTACGACGAGCAGTACTTC. Protein sequence: CASSYSPGYDEQYF.

The CDR3 region is CASSHFSGGAKNIQYF. The CDR3 nucleotides read TGTGCCAGCAGCCACTTCTCGGGGGGAGCCAAAAACATTCAGTACTTC. The chain has TRBV11-1 and TRBJ2-4; 7 bases are shared with TRBD2. The CDR3 contains 16 residues. The ends lost 5 bases at V and 0 bases at J; junction bases unmatched: 7. Germline V gene sequence: CDR1 SGHAT, CDR2 FQDESV (reference sequence).

V gene TRBV7-8 combines with J gene TRBJ1-1, with TRBD1 identical over 7 bases. The CDR3 has 15 residues. Trimming took 5 bases from V and 1 from J; bases not matched to a gene: 7. CDR1 and CDR2 from the germline V gene are SGHVS and FQNEAQ. As DNA, the CDR3 is TGTGCCAGCAGCCGTGGGGACAGATCGAACACTGAAGCTTTCTTT. This sequence encodes CASSRGDRSNTEAFF. Supplemented by reference TRBV7-8 and TRBJ1-1, the full variable domain reads GAGVSQSPRYKVAKRGQDVALRCDPISGHVSLFWYQQALGQGPEFLTYFQNEAQLDKSGLPSDRFFAERPEGSVSTLKIQRTQQEDSAVYLCASSRGDRSNTEAFFGQGTRLTVV.

The chain has TRBV7-8 and TRBJ1-5, with D maybe TRBD1 (6 bases). Trimming left V 2 bases short and J 6 bases short, with 11 bases between. This CDR3 contains 14 residues. Germline V gene data show CDR1 as SGHVS and CDR2 as FQNEAQ. CDR3 DNA: TGTGCCAGCAGCTTAATACAGGGACCTCAGCCCCAGCATTTT. Translation: CASSLIQGPQPQHF.

The genes are TRBV6-5 and TRBJ2-7; TRBD1 matches at 8 bases. V trimming: 6 bases; J trimming: 2 bases; junction bases outside the gene matches: 6. The CDR3 covers 14 residues. Looked up from germline, CDR1 is MNHEY and CDR2 is SVGAGI. CDR3 in amino acids: CASSNGQGPYEQYF. Here the CDR3 DNA reads TGTGCCAGCAGCAACGGACAGGGACCCTACGAGCAGTACTTC.

The chain combines TRBV7-9 with TRBJ1-3; 7 bases agree with TRBD1. The CDR3 has 18 amino acids. Germline assignment: CDR1 SEHNR and CDR2 FQNEAQ (reference sequence). V lost 6 bases and J lost 2; bases outside the gene matches: 16. This CDR3 reads CASRPTDLDRETGNTIYF. CDR3 in DNA: TGTGCCAGCAGACCCACGGACCTAGACAGGGAGACTGGAAACACCATATATTTT.

By frequency in the sample, this clone is medium-sized. J is TRBJ1-2 and V is TRBV3-1 (or the pseudogene TRBV3-2); D is unclear. Germline V gives CDR1 LGHDT, CDR2 YNNKEL (reference sequence). Trimming left V 1 base short and J 7 bases short, with 10 bases between. The CDR3 has 13 amino acids. CDR3 DNA: TGTGCCAGCAGCCAAGTGGGTGGCGGTGGCTACACCTTC. Encoded protein: CASSQVGGGGYTF.

The genes are TRBV2 and TRBJ2-5, with a weak D call TRBD2 (6 bases). Germline V gene data show CDR1 as SNHLY and CDR2 as FYNNEI. The CDR3 covers 15 residues. V lost 2 bases and J 5 bases, leaving 15 bases between the germline ends. In nucleotides, the CDR3 is TGTGCCAGCAGTGAACGACGTGGTGGGGGGGAGACCCAGTACTTC. Translated, it gives CASSERRGGGETQYF.

The V and J genes are TRBV30 and TRBJ1-4; 7 bases line up with TRBD1. The junction had 9 bases not matched to a gene; V was cut back by 3 bases and J by 8 bases. The CDR3 runs to 14 residues. The germline V gene has CDR1 GTSNPN and CDR2 SVGIG (reference sequence). The CDR3 DNA follows: TGTGCCTGGAGCGATCAGGGGGGCGGCGAAAAACTGTTTTTT. Translating gives CAWSDQGGGEKLFF.

The rearrangement links TRBV6-4 to TRBJ2-3; 14 bases fit TRBD2. CDR1 MRHNA and CDR2 SNTAGT come from the germline V gene. Germline trimming cut 5 bases from V and 5 bases from J; bases unmatched to any gene: 3. The CDR3 runs 15 residues. DNA of the CDR3: TGTGCCAGCAGTCCGGGACTAGCGGGAGTAGATACGCAGTATTTT. Translation: CASSPGLAGVDTQYF.